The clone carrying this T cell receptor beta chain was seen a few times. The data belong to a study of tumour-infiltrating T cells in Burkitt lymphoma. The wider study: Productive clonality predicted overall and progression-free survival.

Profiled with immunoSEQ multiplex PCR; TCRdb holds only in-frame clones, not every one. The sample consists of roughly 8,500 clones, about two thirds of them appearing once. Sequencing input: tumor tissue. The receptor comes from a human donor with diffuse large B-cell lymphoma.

Here the CDR3 reads CASSQDQDSPYGYTF. The DNA for the CDR3 is TGCGCCAGCAGCCAAGATCAGGACAGCCCCTATGGCTACACCTTC. The chain carries TRBV4-1 and TRBJ1-2, with D possibly TRBD1 on 6 matching bases. Trimming left V 0 bases short and J 4 bases short, with 12 bases between. This CDR3 has 15 amino acids. Germline V gives CDR1 MGHRA, CDR2 YSYEKL.